This T cell receptor beta chain was documented in a study of technical replicates of blood from a few donors. Only one count was recorded for this clone. Assay used: immunoSEQ multiplex PCR; TCRdb lists only in-frame clones, some missing. This table holds approximately 60,000 clones, around nine tenths found once. The CDR3 is 15 amino acids. From germline, CDR1 is SGHNT and CDR2 YYREEE (reference sequence). V lost 2 bases to trimming and J lost 1 base, with 12 bases between them. The sequence derives from a human donor in good health. Some clones in this sample may be carry-over from other donors' samples. Input material: PBMCs. The genes are TRBV5-4 and TRBJ2-5; D gene ambiguous. DNA for the CDR3: TGTGCCAGCAGCTTAAGGTGGGCAGGCCAAGAGACCCAGTACTTC. As protein: CASSLRWAGQETQYF.